This T cell receptor beta chain was sequenced during a study of vaccination effects on CD4 cells after COVID-19. Isolation of CD4+ T cells took place after around 10 days of culture. About this clone itself: Antigen: not known.

Trimming took off 2 bases at V and 4 bases at J, with 17 bases between the two ends. This CDR3 is 16 amino acids long. CDR1 is SGHDN and CDR2 is FVKESK in the germline V gene. Data came from immunoSEQ multiplex PCR; TCRdb stores just in-frame clones and leaves some out. The table shows about 48,000 clones, with approximately 65% occurring only once. Here the sequenced sample was CD4+ T cells from PBMCs cultured without peptide, taken before COVID-19 vaccination. The sequence was obtained from a human donor who received a COVID-19 vaccine. This rearrangement joins TRBV14 to TRBJ1-2, with D possibly TRBD1 on 5 matching bases. The CDR3 nucleotides are TGTGCCAGCAGCCAAAGGGCATCAATCGGGACCTATGGCTACACCTTC. Its protein product is CASSQRASIGTYGYTF.